This passage covers 23 T cell receptor beta chains from one sample sequenced in a study of Ad26.COV2.S vaccination and SARS-CoV-2 variants. Treatment defined: over 15 received Ad26.COV2.S at low or high dose, single or two shots; about 5 received placebo; per-sample allocation not given. All samples were drawn on day 63, counting from the first vaccine or placebo injection. Libraries were prepared by immunoSEQ multiplex PCR; TCRdb keeps only in-frame clonotypes and omits some of them. The sample yields some 340,000 clones, 85% to 90% seen once. Specimen: peripheral blood, collected in a trial of Ad26.COV2.S vaccine versus placebo. The receptors shown here come from a person aged 18-60 years who received the Ad26.COV2.S COVID-19 vaccine or a placebo.

This chain uses TRBV10-3 with TRBJ1-1; no clear D gene. V was trimmed by 3 bases and J by 3 bases, leaving 14 bases between them. The CDR3 sequence is 15 residues long. Germline V lookup: CDR1 ENHRY, CDR2 SYGVKD. The CDR3 spells CAISEGSPGYTEAFF. DNA of the CDR3: TGTGCCATCAGTGAAGGGTCGCCGGGGTACACTGAAGCTTTCTTT.

Only one count was recorded for this clone. The V and J genes are TRBV6-5 and TRBJ2-1; D tentatively fits TRBD1 or TRBD2 (5 bases each). The CDR3 has 11 amino acids. V dropped 2 bases and J dropped 12 bases, with 8 bases sitting between them. From germline, CDR1 is MNHEY and CDR2 SVGAGI. CDR3 region: CASSYDGGQFF. The CDR3 DNA reads TGTGCCAGCAGTTACGATGGGGGGCAGTTCTTC.

V usage is TRBV30 and J usage is TRBJ2-3; D tentatively fits TRBD1 or TRBD2 (5 bases each). Trimming took 0 bases from V and 0 from J, leaving 16 bases between them. There are 17 residues in the CDR3. Germline lookup yields CDR1 GTSNPN and CDR2 SVGIG (reference sequence). CDR3 region: CAWSVRGPRTSTDTQYF. CDR3 DNA sequence: TGTGCCTGGAGTGTACGGGGCCCCCGGACCAGCACAGATACGCAGTATTTT.

This clone was seen a single time. This sequence joins TRBV11-2 and TRBJ2-2; tentatively, D is TRBD2 (5 bases). Between the trimmed V and J ends, which lost 5 bases and 7 bases, there was a span of 20 bases. Germline V gene lookup returns CDR1 SGHAT and CDR2 FQNNGV. The length of the CDR3 is 16 residues. CDR3 protein: CASSHPLPRTGGELFF. The DNA of the CDR3 is TGTGCCAGCAGCCACCCCTTACCACGGACTGGCGGGGAGCTGTTTTTT.

J is TRBJ1-1 and V is TRBV30; TRBD1 matches 7 bases. Germline CDR1 reads GTSNPN; CDR2 reads SVGIG (reference sequence). The junction had 5 bases not matched to a gene; V was cut back by 2 bases and J by 5 bases. The CDR3 has 13 residues. CDR3 bases: TGTGCCTGGAGTCTTCAACAGGGGACTGAAGCTTTCTTT. Amino acids: CAWSLQQGTEAFF.

The rearrangement links TRBV5-4 to TRBJ1-4; no firm D call. The germline gives CDR1 SGHNT, CDR2 YYREEE (reference sequence). The length of the CDR3 is 15 residues. Between the trimmed V and J ends, which lost 7 bases and 5 bases, there was a span of 18 bases. CDR3 loop: CASQSRASPNEKLFF. CDR3 nucleotides: TGTGCCAGCCAGTCCCGGGCCTCCCCGAATGAAAAACTGTTTTTT. Supplemented by reference TRBV5-4 and TRBJ1-4, the full variable domain reads ETGVTQSPTHLIKTRGQQVTLRCSSQSGHNTVSWYQQALGQGPQFIFQYYREEENGRGNFPPRFSGLQFPNYSSELNVNALELDDSALYLCASQSRASPNEKLFFGSGTQLSVL.

CDR3 coding DNA: TGTGCCAGCAGCCTAAGACTCGCAGATACGCAGTATTTT. The encoded protein is CASSLRLADTQYF. The rearrangement uses TRBV7-2 and TRBJ2-3; D remains unclear. V dropped 5 bases and J dropped 4 bases, with 10 bases sitting between them. Germline loops: CDR1 SGHTA, CDR2 FQGNSA. This CDR3 comprises 13 residues.

This clone was seen many times. The V and J genes are TRBV2 and TRBJ1-6, with D perhaps matching TRBD1 (5 bases). V lost 5 bases to trimming and J lost 7 bases, with 9 bases between them. Germline CDR1 SNHLY, CDR2 FYNNEI. The CDR3 has 13 amino acids. CDR3 in DNA: TGTGCCAGCAGTCCCGCAGGGAATTCACCCCTCCACTTT. It translates to CASSPAGNSPLHF.

The V gene is TRBV5-1, the J gene TRBJ2-3, with D possibly being TRBD1 or TRBD2 (6 bases each). Trimming took 4 bases from V and 2 from J, leaving 20 bases between them. The CDR3 sequence is 17 residues long. In germline, CDR1 is SGHRS, CDR2 YFSETQ. Here the CDR3 DNA reads TGCGCCAGCAGCCGGGGGCGGGGCCGATTAAACACAGATACGCAGTATTTT. It codes for CASSRGRGRLNTDTQYF.

This chain uses TRBV6-5 with TRBJ2-5; D tentatively fits TRBD1 or TRBD2 (5 bases each). Trimming took off 7 bases at V and 5 bases at J, with 14 bases between the two ends. The CDR3 is 13 residues long. CDR1 and CDR2 from the germline V gene are MNHEY and SVGAGI. The CDR3 DNA sequence: TGTGCCAGCACCAGGGAAAGAGGGGAGACCCAGTACTTC. Amino acid sequence: CASTRERGETQYF.

The rearrangement joins TRBV27 to TRBJ1-6; D possibly corresponds to TRBD1 (5 bases). CDR1 and CDR2 from the germline V gene are MNHEY and SMNVEV (reference sequence). The CDR3 is 15 amino acids. The germline V and J ends were trimmed by 6 bases and 8 bases, with 17 bases remaining between them. The CDR3 loop reads CASSRGAGGYSPLHF. The CDR3 DNA reads as TGTGCCAGCAGCCGTGGGGCGGGGGGATATTCACCCCTCCACTTT.

The chain has TRBV6-6 and TRBJ2-1, with TRBD1 matching 7 bases. This CDR3 has 13 residues. Germline V gene lookup returns CDR1 MNHNY and CDR2 SVGAGI (reference sequence). The V and J ends lost 4 bases and 7 bases, in that order; junction bases with no gene match: 4. In DNA form, the CDR3 reads TGTGCCAGCAGTTTACAGGGGTGGAATGAGCAGTTCTTC. It is translated as CASSLQGWNEQFF.

This clone was seen more than once but under ten times. The V call is TRBV5-1, the J call TRBJ2-6; 9 nucleotides agree with TRBD2. This CDR3 has 19 residues. Germline CDR1 reads SGHRS; CDR2 reads YFSETQ. The J segment lost 1 base and the V segment lost 0 bases, leaving 8 bases of the junction unmatched. CDR3 DNA sequence: TGCGCCAGCAGCTTGGGAGAGCGGGGGGAGGGTTCTGGGGCCAACGTCCTGACTTTC. This encodes CASSLGERGEGSGANVLTF.

V and J are TRBV6-2 or TRBV6-3 and TRBJ2-3; 12 bases are shared with TRBD2. Germline CDR1 MNHEY, CDR2 SVGEGT. The J segment lost 2 bases and the V segment lost 6 bases, leaving 6 bases of the junction unmatched. CDR3 size: 16 residues. The CDR3 loop reads CASSPLAGGLTDTQYF. The CDR3 nucleotides read TGTGCCAGCAGCCCCCTAGCGGGGGGGCTCACAGATACGCAGTATTTT.

The chain employs TRBV5-4 and TRBJ2-7, with 8 bases fitting TRBD2. CDR1 SGHNT and CDR2 YYREEE come from the germline V gene (reference sequence). V lost 5 bases to trimming and J lost 3 bases; unmatched junction nucleotides: 10. The CDR3 is 15 residues long. CDR3 nucleotides: TGTGCCAGCAGTTCAACTAGCGGACCTTTCTACGAGCAGTACTTC. It yields the protein CASSSTSGPFYEQYF.

The chain couples TRBV30 to TRBJ1-4; D is unresolved. Trimming took 4 bases from V and 10 from J, leaving 22 bases between them. Germline CDR1 GTSNPN, CDR2 SVGIG (reference sequence). The CDR3 has 15 amino acids. The CDR3 is CAWTRSVVAGGKLFF. The CDR3 region has the DNA TGTGCCTGGACTCGAAGTGTCGTGGCAGGCGGAAAACTGTTTTTT.

The genes are TRBV5-5 and TRBJ1-2, with TRBD1 identical over 7 bases. The germline CDR1 and CDR2 sequences are SGHKS and YYEKEE (reference sequence). V gave up 4 bases and J gave up 8 bases; unmatched junction bases: 11. The CDR3 runs 14 residues. The CDR3 nucleotides read TGTGCCAGCAGCGACGCCGGACAGGATTTCGGCTACACCTTC. Residues: CASSDAGQDFGYTF.

In this sample, this clone turned up a few times. This specimen includes other DNA sequences encoding the same CDR3. The J gene is TRBJ1-1, the V gene TRBV7-2, with a possible D match to TRBD1 (6 bases). The V end lost 5 bases, the J end lost 5 bases, and 15 bases lay between the germline ends. This CDR3 spans 14 amino acids. The germline V gene encodes CDR1 SGHTA and CDR2 FQGNSA. The CDR3 loop is CASSPQGRRTEAFF. Written as DNA, the CDR3 is TGTGCCAGCAGCCCCCAGGGGCGGAGGACTGAAGCTTTCTTT.

The CDR3 sequence: CASSQQGEPQHF. In nucleotides, the CDR3 is TGTGCCAGCAGCCAACAGGGGGAGCCCCAGCATTTT. The rearrangement joins TRBV3-1 (or the pseudogene TRBV3-2) to TRBJ1-5; 7 bases agree with TRBD1. This CDR3 comprises 12 residues. Per germline, CDR1 LGHDT and CDR2 YNNKEL (reference sequence). V lost 2 bases and J lost 8; bases outside the gene matches: 0.

The gene calls are TRBV6-5 and TRBJ1-2; 7 nucleotides agree with TRBD1. Trimming cost V 9 bases and J 2 bases; bases outside gene matches: 12. Germline V gene lookup returns CDR1 MNHEY and CDR2 SVGAGI. The CDR3 spans 15 residues. CDR3 sequence: CASTRTGQANYGYTF. CDR3 nucleotide sequence: TGTGCCAGTACAAGAACCGGACAGGCGAACTATGGCTACACCTTC.

This chain links TRBV6-1 with TRBJ1-2; 8 bases match TRBD1. V lost 3 bases to trimming and J lost 5 bases; unmatched junction nucleotides: 8. The CDR3 is made up of 15 amino acids. CDR1 is MNHNS and CDR2 is SASEGT in the germline V gene. The DNA of the CDR3 is TGTGCCAGCAGTGATACGGACAGGGCCGGGTATGGCTACACCTTC. Residues: CASSDTDRAGYGYTF.

The chain joins TRBV29-1 to TRBJ2-3; 10 positions agree with TRBD2. Germline V gene sequence: CDR1 SQVTM, CDR2 ANQGSEA. The CDR3 totals 16 residues. The J segment lost 1 base and the V segment lost 3 bases, leaving 7 bases of the junction unmatched. The CDR3 region has the DNA TGCAGCGTTGAGGGGACTACTAGCGGGGGCACAGATACGCAGTATTTT. Its translation is CSVEGTTSGGTDTQYF.

The gene calls are TRBV12-3 or TRBV12-4 and TRBJ1-5; D gene uncertain. The CDR3 totals 13 residues. V lost 6 bases, J lost 3 bases, and 9 bases lay in between. CDR3 region: CASSPGFNQPQHF. CDR3 in DNA: TGTGCCAGCAGCCCGGGGTTCAATCAGCCCCAGCATTTT.